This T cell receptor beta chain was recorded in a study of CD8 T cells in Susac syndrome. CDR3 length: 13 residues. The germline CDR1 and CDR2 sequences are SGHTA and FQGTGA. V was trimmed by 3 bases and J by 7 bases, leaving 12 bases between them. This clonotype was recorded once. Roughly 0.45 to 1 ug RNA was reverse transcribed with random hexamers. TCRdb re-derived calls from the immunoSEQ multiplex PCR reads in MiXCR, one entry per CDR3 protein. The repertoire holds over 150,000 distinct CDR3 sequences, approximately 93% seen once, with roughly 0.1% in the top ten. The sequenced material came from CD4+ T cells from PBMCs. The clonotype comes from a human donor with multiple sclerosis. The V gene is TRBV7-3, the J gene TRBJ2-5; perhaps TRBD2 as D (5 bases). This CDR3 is CASSFAGEGTQYF. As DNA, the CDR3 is TGTGCCAGCAGCTTTGCAGGAGAGGGGACCCAGTACTTC.